This is a list of T cell receptor beta chains from one sample in a study of blood T cell repertoires in COVID-19. Sequencing used immunoSEQ multiplex PCR; TCRdb keeps in-frame clones, though not all of them. This table holds about 180,000 clones, approximately 88% found once. The sample comprised peripheral blood. The receptors shown here come from a young man with active or convalescent COVID-19. CDR3s include the opening cysteine and the closing phenylalanine or tryptophan. Fields, in order: V gene, clone size, J gene, D gene, CDR3 DNA, CDR3 protein. D genes are given only for firm matches. The size field is filled for only some rows; it gives once, few, many or a size class.

TRBV12-3/TRBV12-4,.,TRBJ2-7,.,TGTGCCAGCACTATCAGCGTTGCCTACGAGCAGTACTTC,CASTISVAYEQYF
TRBV29-1,.,TRBJ1-2,.,TGCAGCGCCAACGACAGATATGGCTACACCTTC,CSANDRYGYTF
TRBV7-2,.,TRBJ2-1,TRBD2,TGTGCCAGCAGCTTAGTTCGACTAGCGGGGCTTTACAATGAGCAGTTCTTC,CASSLVRLAGLYNEQFF
TRBV21-1,.,TRBJ1-2,.,TGTGCCAGCAGCAATGACAGCCCTAACTATGGCTACACCTTC,CASSNDSPNYGYTF
TRBV3-1/TRBV3-2,.,TRBJ1-2,TRBD1,TGTGCCAGCAGCCTCAAGACGGTTAAGGGACAGGGGGCCTATGGCTACACCTTC,CASSLKTVKGQGAYGYTF
TRBV19,.,TRBJ1-2,.,TGTGCCAGTAGACCCCCAGGGAAAGATAACTATGGCTACACCTTC,CASRPPGKDNYGYTF
TRBV11-2,.,TRBJ2-3,.,TGTGCCAGCAGCTTAGTTGGAGCACGAGATACGCAGTATTTT,CASSLVGARDTQYF
TRBV9,.,TRBJ2-3,.,TGTGCCAGCAGCGTAGTCGGAGGGGCTTTTTTCCAAAGCACAGATACGCAGTATTTT,CASSVVGGAFFQSTDTQYF
TRBV19,.,TRBJ2-3,TRBD2,TGTGCCAGTAGTACCGGGACTAGCGGGGTTCCTAACACAGATACGCAGTATTTT,CASSTGTSGVPNTDTQYF
TRBV4-1,.,TRBJ2-3,TRBD2,TGCGCCAGCAGCCAAGTCGACCGGGGGGTCTCAGATACGCAGTATTTT,CASSQVDRGVSDTQYF
TRBV11-2,.,TRBJ2-7,TRBD1,TGTGCCAGCAGCTTCCAGGGGGATTCCTACGAGCAGTACTTC,CASSFQGDSYEQYF
TRBV7-2,.,TRBJ1-2,.,TGTGCCAGCAGCTTAGGAGGGTCCTATGGCTACACCTTC,CASSLGGSYGYTF
TRBV7-2,.,TRBJ1-6,TRBD1,TGTGCCAGCAGCTTTTGGACAGGACGGTATTCACCCCTCCACTTT,CASSFWTGRYSPLHF
TRBV19,.,TRBJ2-7,TRBD1,TGTGCCAGTTCCCCAGGACAGGGGGCGAACGAGCAGTACTTC,CASSPGQGANEQYF
TRBV28,.,TRBJ1-4,.,TGTGCCAGCAGTTTCGGGTTTGCAACTAATGAAAAACTGTTTTTT,CASSFGFATNEKLFF
TRBV4-2,once,TRBJ2-5,TRBD2,TGTGCCAGCAGCCAAGCTCCGCCGAGACTAGCGGGACAAGAGACCCAGTACTTC,CASSQAPPRLAGQETQYF
TRBV10-3,.,TRBJ2-2,.,TGTGCCATCATGCCTGCAGGGGCCGGGGAGCTGTTTTTT,CAIMPAGAGELFF
TRBV29-1,.,TRBJ1-1,.,TGCAGCGCTTTAGACAGTAGTTCCACTGAAGCTTTCTTT,CSALDSSSTEAFF
TRBV2,.,TRBJ1-1,.,TGTGCCAGCAGCGACCCTGGGGGGGCTAAAGGCAACACTGAAGCTTTCTTT,CASSDPGGAKGNTEAFF
TRBV18,.,TRBJ2-7,TRBD1,TGTGCCAGCTCACCACCTACGGGACAGGGTTACGAGCAGTACTTC,CASSPPTGQGYEQYF
TRBV5-1,.,TRBJ1-1,.,TGCGCCAGCAGCTTGTCGGCCGGGAAGACTGAAGCTTTCTTT,CASSLSAGKTEAFF
TRBV29-1,.,TRBJ2-1,.,TGCAGCGCTAGCGGTGGCAGGGGGGCCGTGGGCGATGAGCAGTTCTTC,CSASGGRGAVGDEQFF
TRBV5-6,.,TRBJ1-1,.,TGTGCCAGCAGCTTGTTCGTCCTCTCACGCGCTGAAGCTTTCTTT,CASSLFVLSRAEAFF
TRBV5-1,.,TRBJ1-1,TRBD1,TGCGCCAGCAGCCCTGACAGGGTCACTGAAGCTTTCTTT,CASSPDRVTEAFF
TRBV3-1/TRBV3-2,.,TRBJ2-7,TRBD2,TGTGCCAGCAGCCAAGACGCGGGGGGTTCTCCCTACGAGCAGTACTTC,CASSQDAGGSPYEQYF
TRBV7-2,.,TRBJ2-7,.,TGTGCCAGCAGCCCAAAACGCCTGACTGCCCTGGGTTTCTACGAGCAGTACTTC,CASSPKRLTALGFYEQYF
TRBV7-9,few,TRBJ2-7,TRBD1,TGTGCCAGCAGAAGGACAGGGTCCTACGAGCAGTACTTC,CASRRTGSYEQYF
TRBV19,.,TRBJ1-4,.,TGTGCCAGTAGTAGGGGCTTGTCGGGTGGTGAAAAACTGTTTTTT,CASSRGLSGGEKLFF
TRBV6-2/TRBV6-3,.,TRBJ2-3,.,TGTGCCAGCAGTTATCGGGGTATGATGGCCAATACGCAGTATTTT,CASSYRGMMANTQYF
TRBV30,.,TRBJ1-1,.,TGTGCCTGGAGTGTACCGGGGGGCAAAGCTTTCTTT,CAWSVPGGKAFF
TRBV6-6,.,TRBJ1-2,TRBD1,TGTGCCAGCAGTTACGGACGGGACAGGGCTGACTACACCTTC,CASSYGRDRADYTF
TRBV6-5,.,TRBJ1-2,TRBD1,TGTGCCAGCAGTTATTTGGGCGAAGGGGGCAATGGCTACACCTTC,CASSYLGEGGNGYTF
TRBV11-2,.,TRBJ1-1,TRBD1,TGTGCCAGCAGCCCACCGGGACAGGGGGCCCCGAGCACTGAAGCTTTCTTT,CASSPPGQGAPSTEAFF
TRBV7-2,.,TRBJ1-4,.,TGTGCCAGCAGCTTCCGAAGGGGAACTAATGAAAAACTGTTTTTT,CASSFRRGTNEKLFF
TRBV11-1,.,TRBJ2-5,TRBD1,TGTGCCAGCAGCTTAAACAGGGGGGAGATCCAAGAGACCCAGTACTTC,CASSLNRGEIQETQYF
TRBV9,.,TRBJ2-7,TRBD2,TGTGCCAGCAGCGTAGAGAGCGGGAGTGGTTACGAGCAGTACTTC,CASSVESGSGYEQYF
TRBV9,.,TRBJ1-4,TRBD1,TGTGCCAGCAGCGTATCACAGGGGGCGGGTGAAAAACTGTTTTTT,CASSVSQGAGEKLFF
TRBV27,.,TRBJ2-1,TRBD2,TGTGCCAGCAGTTATAGCGGGAGGGCCTCGAGTGAGCAGTTCTTC,CASSYSGRASSEQFF
TRBV6-1,.,TRBJ1-6,.,TGTGCCAGCAGTGAATTCGGGGTCGTACGTTCACCCCTCCACTTT,CASSEFGVVRSPLHF
TRBV6-5,.,TRBJ2-1,.,TGTGCCAGCCTTTTTTTTAGCTCCTACAATGAGCAGTTCTTC,CASLFFSSYNEQFF